This entry concerns a single TCR beta chain. CDR3 length: 13 residues. CDR1 and CDR2 (germline): SEHNR, FQNEAQ (reference sequence). Trimming shortened V by 3 bases and J by 10 bases, and 10 bases separated the two germline ends. The CD4+ fraction was divided into a CD45RA+ naive subset and a CD45RA-negative memory subset. It was at deep level that the assay was run. Replicate sorted-subset PCRs were loaded with approximately 190 ng DNA, 30,000 to 35,000 T cell genomes. Data came from immunoSEQ multiplex PCR; TCRdb stores just in-frame clones and leaves some out. The sample consists of over a million clones, 75% to 80% of them appearing once. These data come from a study of shared clonotypes between healthy human individuals. Study-wide background: The plates for each donor numbered three CD4 naive, three CD4 memory, two CD8 naive and one CD8 memory.

This clonotype originated in a man aged 18 to 30 in good health. Some clones in this sample may be carry-over from other donors' samples. The chain links TRBV7-9 to TRBJ1-6; D remains ambiguous. Sequenced: memory CD4+ T cells from PBMCs. Subset here: CD45RA-negative fraction. The CDR3 region is CASSFDGGSPLHF. The DNA of the CDR3 is TGTGCCAGCAGCTTCGACGGCGGGTCACCCCTCCACTTT.